The TCR beta chain described here comes from a study of cytomegalovirus exposure and HLA in healthy donors. Both 60 Vbeta primers and 13 Jbeta primers went into the PCR. TCRdb's copy holds only in-frame clones and misses some; the assay was immunoSEQ multiplex PCR. This table has some 77,000 clones, roughly 78% appearing once. Study results and limitations: Reportedly, TCR beta sequences accurately predicted HLA-A and HLA-B alleles in most subjects. Among TCR sequences, most were rare, though some public TCRs appeared in many donors. In a later analysis, HLA-associated beta chains showed higher expansion and lower generation probabilities than comparable chains.

Remarks on this clone: Its antigen remains unknown.

CDR1 SNHLY and CDR2 FYNNEI come from the germline V gene. This CDR3 is 14 amino acids long. Trimming removed 6 bases from V and 4 bases from J, with 16 bases in between. This receptor was taken from a man aged 25-45 years in good health and CMV-seronegative. V gene TRBV2 combines with J gene TRBJ2-7, with D perhaps TRBD1 (5 bases). Sample: PBMCs. The CDR3 here is CASRDTDRGYEQYF. The CDR3 region has the DNA TGTGCCAGCAGGGACACGGACCGTGGATACGAGCAGTACTTC.